A selection of T cell receptor beta chains follows, all from one sample in a study of blood T cell repertoires in COVID-19. The data were produced by immunoSEQ multiplex PCR, yet TCRdb's version contains in-frame clones alone and is incomplete. The sample has over 85,000 clones, roughly 88% seen once. Source material: peripheral blood. Receptors originate from a human donor in a cohort sampled during active COVID-19. CDR3s include the opening cysteine and the closing phenylalanine or tryptophan. The order of the fields is clone size, V gene, D gene, J gene, CDR3 DNA, CDR3 protein. D genes are given only for firm matches. The size entry is marked missing in some rows and otherwise reads once, few, many or a size class.

size: NA; V: TRBV9; D: TRBD1; J: TRBJ1-4; DNA: TGTGCCAGCAGCGGGGGACAGGGGAAGAATGAAAAACTGTTTTTT; CDR3: CASSGGQGKNEKLFF
size: NA; V: TRBV14; D: NA; J: TRBJ1-2; DNA: TGTGCCAGCAGCCATGGGGCCCAGCCGAACTATGGCTACACCTTC; CDR3: CASSHGAQPNYGYTF
size: NA; V: TRBV4-1; D: NA; J: TRBJ1-5; DNA: TGCGCCAGCAGCCGCTTAGGGGCGGCCGCCTTCAATCAGCCCCAGCATTTT; CDR3: CASSRLGAAAFNQPQHF
size: NA; V: TRBV11-2; D: TRBD2; J: TRBJ2-7; DNA: TGTGCCAGCAGCTTACGACTAGCGTCCTACGAGCAGTACTTC; CDR3: CASSLRLASYEQYF
size: NA; V: TRBV28; D: TRBD1; J: TRBJ2-7; DNA: TGTGCCAGCAGTTTGGACAGGGGTGGGGAGCAGTACTTC; CDR3: CASSLDRGGEQYF
size: NA; V: TRBV4-3; D: NA; J: TRBJ2-1; DNA: TGCGCCAGCAGCCAAGGGTGGTCGGTCTCCTACAATGAGCAGTTCTTC; CDR3: CASSQGWSVSYNEQFF
size: NA; V: TRBV7-3; D: TRBD2; J: TRBJ2-7; DNA: TGTGCCAGCAGCCCCCAGTTAGCGGGAGGACCTGAGCAGTACTTC; CDR3: CASSPQLAGGPEQYF
size: few; V: TRBV4-2; D: NA; J: TRBJ1-5; DNA: TGTGCCAGCAGCCAAGATAGCGGGGAGAATCAGCCCCAGCATTTT; CDR3: CASSQDSGENQPQHF
size: NA; V: TRBV7-9; D: NA; J: TRBJ2-3; DNA: TGTGCCAGCAGTTTTGGACAGTTCACAGATACGCAGTATTTT; CDR3: CASSFGQFTDTQYF
size: many; V: TRBV3-1/TRBV3-2; D: NA; J: TRBJ1-2; DNA: TGTGCCAGCAGCAGAGCAGGTTATGGCTACACCTTC; CDR3: CASSRAGYGYTF
size: NA; V: TRBV27; D: TRBD1; J: TRBJ2-7; DNA: TGTGCCAGCAGTTTCAGGACAGGGACGGTCGAGCAGTACTTC; CDR3: CASSFRTGTVEQYF
size: NA; V: TRBV29-1; D: TRBD2; J: TRBJ2-7; DNA: TGCAGCTTGCGGACTAGCGGGAGCCACGAGCAGTACTTC; CDR3: CSLRTSGSHEQYF
size: NA; V: TRBV7-3; D: TRBD2; J: TRBJ2-3; DNA: TGTGCCAGCAGCTTAATGGTGACTAGCGGGATACATACGCAGTATTTT; CDR3: CASSLMVTSGIHTQYF